The sequence of this T cell receptor beta chain was determined in a study of blood T cell repertoires in COVID-19. Germline values: CDR1 SGHAT, CDR2 FQNNGV. After removal of 10 bases from V and 7 bases from J, the junction contained 10 bases not matched to a gene. This CDR3 comprises 15 residues. Profiling relied on immunoSEQ multiplex PCR, and the TCRdb table lists in-frame clones only, not all of them. This sample has 250,000 to 300,000 clones, with 91% found just once. Sample: PBMCs or T cells enriched from blood (not recorded which). This TCR derives from a human donor in a cohort exposed to, infected with or recovered from COVID-19 (not recorded which). The donor label of this sample is uncertain. The rearrangement uses TRBV11-2 and TRBJ2-3; TRBD2 matches at 14 bases. The CDR3 DNA sequence: TGTGCCACGCGGCGGGGGACTAGCGGGGGACATACGCAGTATTTT. This encodes CATRRGTSGGHTQYF.